This passage covers 14 T cell receptor beta chains from one sample sequenced in a study of cytomegalovirus exposure and HLA in healthy donors. The PCR was carried out with 60 Vbeta primers and 13 Jbeta primers. Profiling relied on immunoSEQ multiplex PCR, and the TCRdb table lists in-frame clones only, not all of them. The sample includes about 130,000 clones, 75% to 85% of them seen just once. Sequencing was performed on PBMCs. These receptors originate from a male donor in good health and CMV-seronegative.

The J gene is TRBJ1-1, the V gene TRBV5-5; D not certain. CDR3 size: 13 residues. CDR1 is SGHKS and CDR2 is YYEKEE in the germline V gene (reference sequence). V was clipped by 4 bases and J by 1 base, with 8 bases between them. The CDR3 reads CASSPRENTEAFF. CDR3 bases: TGTGCCAGCAGCCCCCGAGAGAACACTGAAGCTTTCTTT.

The genes are TRBV5-6 and TRBJ2-7; D possibly corresponds to TRBD1 (7 bases). Germline CDR1 and CDR2: SGHDT and YYEEEE. This CDR3 has 15 amino acids. Trimming shortened V by 4 bases and J by 2 bases, and 16 bases separated the two germline ends. The CDR3 region is CASSGGTVRTYEQYF. The CDR3 nucleotides are TGTGCCAGCAGCGGAGGGACAGTTCGAACCTACGAGCAGTACTTC. Using reference TRBV5-6 and TRBJ2-7 for the parts outside the CDR3, the full variable domain is DAGVTQSPTHLIKTRGQQVTLRCSPKSGHDTVSWYQQALGQGPQFIFQYYEEEERQRGNFPDRFSGHQFPNYSSELNVNALLLGDSALYLCASSGGTVRTYEQYFGPGTRLTVT.

CDR3 amino acids: CASSIAGGAYEQYF. CDR3 DNA sequence: TGTGCCAGCAGTATAGCGGGAGGCGCCTACGAGCAGTACTTC. V and J are TRBV6-1 and TRBJ2-7, with 10 bases identical to TRBD2. V lost 5 bases and J lost 2; bases outside the gene matches: 3. The CDR3 is 14 amino acids. CDR1 MNHNS and CDR2 SASEGT come from the germline V gene.

This clone was detected a few times. V is TRBV6-4 and J is TRBJ2-3; TRBD2 agrees at 10 bases. This CDR3 is built from 15 residues. V shed 6 bases, J shed 4 bases, and the junction held 7 bases outside the gene matches. The germline V gene encodes CDR1 MRHNA and CDR2 SNTAGT. The CDR3 coding sequence is TGTGCCAGCAGCCGGAGCGGGGGGGCATCAGATACGCAGTATTTT. Protein: CASSRSGGASDTQYF.

The chain uses TRBV7-2 and TRBJ1-1; D call uncertain. V was trimmed by 1 base and J by 11 bases, leaving 14 bases between them. Germline V CDR1 and CDR2: SGHTA, FQGNSA. The CDR3 consists of 13 residues. The CDR3 spells CASSLGAQARAFF. CDR3 coding DNA: TGTGCCAGCAGCTTAGGGGCGCAGGCAAGGGCTTTCTTT.

This clone was found a few times. V gene TRBV27 combines with J gene TRBJ1-1; D ambiguous. CDR1 and CDR2 (germline): MNHEY, SMNVEV (reference sequence). V lost 0 bases and J 4 bases, leaving 9 bases between the germline ends. CDR3 length: 14 amino acids. The CDR3 reads CASSLSRGSTEAFF. For the CDR3, the DNA is TGTGCCAGCAGTTTATCGAGAGGGTCCACTGAAGCTTTCTTT.

V usage is TRBV25-1 and J usage is TRBJ1-2; no definite D call. Trimming left V 7 bases short and J 8 bases short, with 17 bases between. The CDR3 runs 13 residues. Per germline, CDR1 MGHDK and CDR2 SYGVNS. CDR3 loop: CASTQAGLHGYTF. The CDR3 DNA reads as TGTGCCAGCACTCAGGCGGGTCTTCACGGCTACACCTTC.

This clone was picked up a small number of times. The junction shows a germline mismatch at one end, possibly a read error. The chain joins TRBV18 to TRBJ2-6, with D possibly matching TRBD1 (5 bases). The V gene's germline CDR1 is KGHSH and CDR2 LQKENI. The CDR3 consists of 17 residues. CDR3 loop: CASSPDQIRSGANGLTF. The CDR3 nucleotides are TGTGCCAGCTCACCAGATCAGATACGCTCTGGGGCCAACGGCCTGACTTTC.

This clone was seen a single time. This chain joins TRBV15 and TRBJ1-4; D might be TRBD1 (5 bases). CDR1 is LNHNV and CDR2 is YYDKDF in the germline V gene (reference sequence). The ends were cut back, 1 base at V and 7 bases at J, with 10 bases in the middle. This CDR3 contains 14 residues. The CDR3 is CATSRGRQGEKLFF. The DNA for the CDR3 is TGTGCCACCAGCAGAGGACGGCAGGGTGAAAAACTGTTTTTT.

The chain has TRBV30 and TRBJ1-1; 9 nucleotides agree with TRBD1. Germline V gene sequence: CDR1 GTSNPN, CDR2 SVGIG (reference sequence). The CDR3 is 17 amino acids. The CDR3 coding sequence is TGTGCTCCGAGGGGGACAGGGCGCCACCCCAACCACACTGAAGCTTTCTTT. Its protein is CAPRGTGRHPNHTEAFF.

The chain uses TRBV18 and TRBJ1-4; D is possibly TRBD1 (5 bases). There are 13 residues in the CDR3. CDR1 and CDR2 (germline): KGHSH, LQKENI. The V gene lost 5 bases and the J gene lost 8 bases, with 12 bases spanning the gap. The CDR3 DNA sequence: TGTGCCAGCTCATCGACGGAGGGGGAAAAACTGTTTTTT. As protein: CASSSTEGEKLFF. The complete variable domain, with remaining parts taken from reference TRBV18 and TRBJ1-4, reads NAGVMQNPRHLVRRRGQEARLRCSPMKGHSHVYWYRQLPEEGLKFMVYLQKENIIDESGMPKERFSAEFPKEGPSILRIQQVVRGDSAAYFCASSSTEGEKLFFGSGTQLSVL.

This clone occurred once. The rearrangement uses TRBV5-1 and TRBJ2-5, with D maybe TRBD1 (6 bases). CDR3 size: 15 residues. Germline CDR1 is SGHRS and CDR2 is YFSETQ. The V gene lost 4 bases and the J gene lost 5 bases, with 18 bases spanning the gap. Here the CDR3 DNA reads TGCGCCAGCAGCGCTGACAGGACGCTTGACGAGACCCAGTACTTC. Translated, it gives CASSADRTLDETQYF.

The V gene is TRBV6-5, the J gene TRBJ1-2; 9 nucleotides match TRBD1. The ends lost 2 bases at V and 7 bases at J; junction bases unmatched: 8. There are 15 residues in the CDR3. Per the germline V gene, CDR1 is MNHEY and CDR2 is SVGAGI. DNA for the CDR3: TGTGCCAGCAGTTACCCCGGACAGGGGATGTCTGGCTACACCTTC. Amino acid sequence: CASSYPGQGMSGYTF.

The V gene is TRBV5-1, the J gene TRBJ1-2; D is ambiguous. V shed 0 bases and J shed 2 bases, with 8 bases lying between them. Germline V CDR1 and CDR2: SGHRS, YFSETQ. The CDR3 extends over 14 amino acids. The CDR3 reads CASSLAPENYGYTF. CDR3 DNA sequence: TGCGCCAGCAGCTTGGCCCCGGAGAACTATGGCTACACCTTC. The complete variable domain, with remaining parts taken from reference TRBV5-1 and TRBJ1-2, reads KAGVTQTPRYLIKTRGQQVTLSCSPISGHRSVSWYQQTPGQGLQFLFEYFSETQRNKGNFPGRFSGRQFSNSRSEMNVSTLELGDSALYLCASSLAPENYGYTFGSGTRLTVV.